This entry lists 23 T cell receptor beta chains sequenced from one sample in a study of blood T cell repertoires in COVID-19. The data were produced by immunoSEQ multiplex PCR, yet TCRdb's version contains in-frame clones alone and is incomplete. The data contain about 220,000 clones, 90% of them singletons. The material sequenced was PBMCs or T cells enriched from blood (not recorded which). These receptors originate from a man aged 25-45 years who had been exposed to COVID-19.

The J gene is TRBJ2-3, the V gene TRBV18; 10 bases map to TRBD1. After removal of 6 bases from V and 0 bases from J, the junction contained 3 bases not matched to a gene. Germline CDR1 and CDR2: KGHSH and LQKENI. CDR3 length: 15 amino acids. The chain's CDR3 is CASSQDRGSTDTQYF. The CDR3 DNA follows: TGTGCCAGCTCTCAGGACAGGGGGAGCACAGATACGCAGTATTTT.

CDR3 amino acids: CASSQTAYEQYF. The CDR3 region has the DNA TGTGCCAGCAGCCAAACAGCATACGAGCAGTACTTC. The rearrangement links TRBV14 to TRBJ2-7; D is uncertain. Trimming pared 2 bases from V and 4 bases from J, leaving 6 bases between. Germline CDR1 and CDR2: SGHDN and FVKESK. This CDR3 contains 12 residues.

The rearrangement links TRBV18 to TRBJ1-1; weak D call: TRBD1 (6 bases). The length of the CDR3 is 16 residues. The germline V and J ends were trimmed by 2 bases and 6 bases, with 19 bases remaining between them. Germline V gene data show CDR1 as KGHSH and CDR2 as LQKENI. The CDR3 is CASSPVRGRTGPEAFF. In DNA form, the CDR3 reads TGTGCCAGCTCACCAGTTAGGGGTAGAACAGGGCCTGAAGCTTTCTTT.

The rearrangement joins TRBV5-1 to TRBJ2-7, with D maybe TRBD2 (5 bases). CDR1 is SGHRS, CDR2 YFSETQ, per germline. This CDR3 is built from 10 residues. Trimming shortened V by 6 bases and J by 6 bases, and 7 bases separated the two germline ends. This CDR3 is CASTEGEQYF. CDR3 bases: TGCGCCAGCACCGAGGGCGAGCAGTACTTC.

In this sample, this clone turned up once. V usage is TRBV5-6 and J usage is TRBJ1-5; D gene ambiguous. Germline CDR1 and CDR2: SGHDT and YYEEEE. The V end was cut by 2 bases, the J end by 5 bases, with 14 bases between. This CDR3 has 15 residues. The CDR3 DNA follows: TGTGCCAGCAGCTTCGGCCGATTTCGGGATCAGCCCCAGCATTTT. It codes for CASSFGRFRDQPQHF.

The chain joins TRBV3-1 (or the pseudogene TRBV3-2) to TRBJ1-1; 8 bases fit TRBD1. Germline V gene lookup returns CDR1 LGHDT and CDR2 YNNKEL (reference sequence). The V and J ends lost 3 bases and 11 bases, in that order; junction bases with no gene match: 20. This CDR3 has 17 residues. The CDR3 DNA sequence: TGTGCCAGCAGCCAGACATCGTATCCCAGGGGGCTAGGAGTCGCTTTCTTT. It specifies CASSQTSYPRGLGVAFF.

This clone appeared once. The CDR3 DNA is TGTGCCAGCAGCCAAGATGGACGCGGGGCGGGAGATACGCAGTATTTT. It encodes CASSQDGRGAGDTQYF. This chain links TRBV4-2 with TRBJ2-3; perhaps TRBD2 as D (6 bases). Germline CDR1 LGHNA, CDR2 YNFKEQ. V lost 0 bases to trimming and J lost 5 bases, with 15 bases between them. The CDR3 extends over 16 amino acids.

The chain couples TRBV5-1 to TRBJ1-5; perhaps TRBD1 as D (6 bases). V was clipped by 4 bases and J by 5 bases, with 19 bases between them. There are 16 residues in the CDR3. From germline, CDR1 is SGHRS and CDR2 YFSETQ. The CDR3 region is CASSPTGSIGDQPQHF. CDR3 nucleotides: TGCGCCAGCAGCCCAACAGGGTCAATAGGGGATCAGCCCCAGCATTTT.

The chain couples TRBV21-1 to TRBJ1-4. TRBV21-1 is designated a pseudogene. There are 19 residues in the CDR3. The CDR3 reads CASSKGGVRNALLDEKLFF. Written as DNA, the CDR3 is TGTGCCAGCAGCAAGGGCGGGGTGAGAAATGCCTTACTTGATGAAAAACTGTTTTTT.

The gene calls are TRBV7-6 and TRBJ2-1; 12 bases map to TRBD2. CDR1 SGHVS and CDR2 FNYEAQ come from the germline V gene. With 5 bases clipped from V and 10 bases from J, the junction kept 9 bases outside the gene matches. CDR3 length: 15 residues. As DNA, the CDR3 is TGTGCCAGCAGCCGTGGGGCTAGCGGGGGGGGAGAGCAGTTCTTC. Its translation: CASSRGASGGGEQFF.

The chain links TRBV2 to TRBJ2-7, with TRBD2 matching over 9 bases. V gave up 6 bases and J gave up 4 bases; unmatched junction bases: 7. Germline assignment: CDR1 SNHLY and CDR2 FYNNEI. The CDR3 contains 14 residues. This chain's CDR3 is CASSAGGGGYEQYF. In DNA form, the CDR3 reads TGTGCCAGCAGCGCTGGCGGGGGGGGGTACGAGCAGTACTTC.

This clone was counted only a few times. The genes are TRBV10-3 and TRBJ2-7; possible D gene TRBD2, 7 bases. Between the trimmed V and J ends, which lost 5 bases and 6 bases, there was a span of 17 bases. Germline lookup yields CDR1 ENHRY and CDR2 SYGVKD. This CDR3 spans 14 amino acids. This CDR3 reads CAISPGGSAPEQYF. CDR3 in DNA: TGTGCCATCAGTCCGGGGGGCTCGGCTCCCGAGCAGTACTTC.

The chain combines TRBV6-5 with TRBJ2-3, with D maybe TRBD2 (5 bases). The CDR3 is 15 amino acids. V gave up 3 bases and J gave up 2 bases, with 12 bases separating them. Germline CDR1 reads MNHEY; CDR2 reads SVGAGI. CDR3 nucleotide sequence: TGTGCCAGCAGTTATCGGCTAGCCCTCACAGATACGCAGTATTTT. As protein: CASSYRLALTDTQYF.

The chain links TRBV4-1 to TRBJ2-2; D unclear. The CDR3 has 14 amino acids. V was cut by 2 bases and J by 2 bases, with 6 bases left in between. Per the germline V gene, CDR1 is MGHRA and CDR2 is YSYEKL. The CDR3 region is CASSQPGNTGELFF. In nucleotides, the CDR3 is TGCGCCAGCAGCCAACCAGGAAACACCGGGGAGCTGTTTTTT.

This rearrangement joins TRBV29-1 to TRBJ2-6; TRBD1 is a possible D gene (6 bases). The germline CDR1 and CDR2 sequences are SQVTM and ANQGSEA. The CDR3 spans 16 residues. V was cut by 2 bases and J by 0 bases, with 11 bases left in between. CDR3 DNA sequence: TGCAGCGTTGAACGGGACACCGACTCTGGGGCCAACGTCCTGACTTTC. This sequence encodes CSVERDTDSGANVLTF.

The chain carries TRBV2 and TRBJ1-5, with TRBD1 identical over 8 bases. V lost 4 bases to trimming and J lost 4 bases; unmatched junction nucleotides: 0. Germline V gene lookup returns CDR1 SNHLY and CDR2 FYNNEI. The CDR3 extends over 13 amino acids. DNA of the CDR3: TGTGCCAGCAGTGGGACAGGGAATCAGCCCCAGCATTTT. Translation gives CASSGTGNQPQHF.

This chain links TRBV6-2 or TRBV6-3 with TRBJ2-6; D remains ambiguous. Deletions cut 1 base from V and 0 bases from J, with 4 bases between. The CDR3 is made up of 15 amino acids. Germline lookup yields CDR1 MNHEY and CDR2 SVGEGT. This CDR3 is CASSYYSSGANVLTF. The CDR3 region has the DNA TGTGCCAGCAGTTACTACTCCTCTGGGGCCAACGTCCTGACTTTC.

CDR3 sequence reads: CAWSQGLAGYNEQFF. The CDR3 DNA reads as TGTGCCTGGAGCCAAGGTCTAGCGGGGTACAATGAGCAGTTCTTC. The chain uses TRBV30 and TRBJ2-1; 9 bases line up with TRBD2. Germline trimming cut 3 bases from V and 4 bases from J; bases unmatched to any gene: 7. This CDR3 region has 15 residues. Per the germline V gene, CDR1 is GTSNPN and CDR2 is SVGIG (reference sequence).

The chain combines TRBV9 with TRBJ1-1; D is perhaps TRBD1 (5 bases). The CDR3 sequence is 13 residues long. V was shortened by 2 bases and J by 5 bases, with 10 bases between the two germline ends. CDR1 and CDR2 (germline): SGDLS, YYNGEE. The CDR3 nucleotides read TGTGCCAGCAGCGTCATGGGGGGGACTGAAGCTTTCTTT. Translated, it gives CASSVMGGTEAFF.

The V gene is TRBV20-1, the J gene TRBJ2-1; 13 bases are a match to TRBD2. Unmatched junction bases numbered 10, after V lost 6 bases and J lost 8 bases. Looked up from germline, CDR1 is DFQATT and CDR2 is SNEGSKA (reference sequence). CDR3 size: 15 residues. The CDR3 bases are TGCAGTGCAAGTGAACTAGCGGGGGGGGAGGATGAGCAGTTCTTC. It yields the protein CSASELAGGEDEQFF.

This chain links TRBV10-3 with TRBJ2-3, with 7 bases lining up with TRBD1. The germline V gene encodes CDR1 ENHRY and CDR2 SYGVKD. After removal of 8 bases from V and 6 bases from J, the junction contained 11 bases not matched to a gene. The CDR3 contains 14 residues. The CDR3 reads CAIRGAGGVDTQYF. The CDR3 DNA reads TGTGCCATCCGCGGAGCAGGGGGTGTGGATACGCAGTATTTT.

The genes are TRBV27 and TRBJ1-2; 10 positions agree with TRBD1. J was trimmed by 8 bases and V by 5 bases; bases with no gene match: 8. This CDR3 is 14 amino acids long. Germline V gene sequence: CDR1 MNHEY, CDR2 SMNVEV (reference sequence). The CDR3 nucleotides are TGTGCCAGCAGTCCGGGACAGGGGCTAAACGGCTACACCTTC. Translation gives CASSPGQGLNGYTF.

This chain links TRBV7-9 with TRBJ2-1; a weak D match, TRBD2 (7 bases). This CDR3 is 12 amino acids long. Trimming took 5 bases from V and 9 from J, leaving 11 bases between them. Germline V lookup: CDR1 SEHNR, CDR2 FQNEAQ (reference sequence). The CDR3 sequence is CASSPRGGEQFF. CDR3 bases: TGTGCCAGCAGCCCTAGGGGGGGTGAGCAGTTCTTC.